The 12 T cell receptor beta chains given below trace back to one sample, sequenced in a study of PD-1 blockade in classical Hodgkin lymphoma. All trial patients relapsed after autologous stem cell transplantation. Sequencing used immunoSEQ multiplex PCR; TCRdb keeps in-frame clones, though not all of them. The repertoire has about 11,000 clones, about 68% of them found once; the top ten carry almost 35%. The sample consisted of peripheral blood mononuclear cells (PBMCs), taken at baseline. The receptor set was obtained from a human donor with classical Hodgkin lymphoma.

This clone has only a few counts. J is TRBJ2-1 and V is TRBV6-5, with D possibly matching TRBD1 (6 bases). Germline-derived CDR1 and CDR2 are MNHEY and SVGAGI. The CDR3 is 12 amino acids. V gave up 10 bases and J gave up 6 bases, with 13 bases separating them. CDR3 bases: TGTGCCACAGGGGCCCGAGGCAATGAGCAGTTCTTC. Its translation is CATGARGNEQFF.

This clone was seen only a few times. The V and J genes are TRBV6-1 and TRBJ1-2; possibly TRBD1 for D (6 bases). Trimming removed 5 bases from V and 4 bases from J, with 14 bases in between. Per the germline V gene, CDR1 is MNHNS and CDR2 is SASEGT. The length of the CDR3 is 14 residues. As DNA, the CDR3 is TGTGCCAGCAGTCCCCGACAGGAACTCTATGGCTACACCTTC. Translation: CASSPRQELYGYTF.

This clone is classed as medium-sized. The gene calls are TRBV11-2 and TRBJ2-5; 8 nucleotides line up with TRBD2. V lost 5 bases, J lost 1 base, and 6 bases stayed unmatched. Germline CDR1 is SGHAT and CDR2 is FQNNGV. This CDR3 is built from 15 residues. The CDR3 nucleotides read TGTGCCAGCAGCCTGACGGGGGGGATCCAAGAGACCCAGTACTTC. It codes for CASSLTGGIQETQYF.

The rearrangement links TRBV18 to TRBJ2-6; no clear D. This CDR3 has 17 residues. Trimming shortened V by 0 bases and J by 1 base, and 10 bases separated the two germline ends. Germline V gene data show CDR1 as KGHSH and CDR2 as LQKENI. CDR3 in amino acids: CASSPPGFPSGANVLTF. CDR3 in DNA: TGTGCCAGCTCACCACCGGGATTCCCATCTGGGGCCAACGTCCTGACTTTC.

This rearrangement joins TRBV7-7 to TRBJ2-1, with D perhaps TRBD1 or TRBD2 (5 bases each). The germline CDR1 and CDR2 sequences are SSHAT and FNYEAQ (reference sequence). The CDR3 is 15 amino acids. V was pared by 4 bases and J by 9 bases, with 19 bases between. The CDR3 sequence is CASSSAGSQGAEQFF. CDR3 in DNA: TGTGCCAGCAGCTCCGCCGGGTCCCAGGGAGCTGAGCAGTTCTTC.

V usage is TRBV2 and J usage is TRBJ2-3; 9 bases are a match to TRBD2. Germline CDR1 and CDR2: SNHLY and FYNNEI. The CDR3 length is 14 residues. J was trimmed by 6 bases and V by 4 bases; bases with no gene match: 5. The CDR3 region is CASSVSGGFDTQYF. As DNA, the CDR3 is TGTGCCAGCAGTGTGAGCGGGGGGTTTGATACGCAGTATTTT.

The chain employs TRBV7-9 and TRBJ2-1; 7 nucleotides align to TRBD2. With 2 bases clipped from V and 8 bases from J, the junction kept 3 bases outside the gene matches. Germline V gene sequence: CDR1 SEHNR, CDR2 FQNEAQ (reference sequence). This CDR3 region has 13 residues. This CDR3 reads CASSLTSVDEQFF. CDR3 in DNA: TGTGCCAGCAGCTTAACTAGCGTCGATGAGCAGTTCTTC.

This rearrangement joins TRBV5-6 to TRBJ2-2; D is undetermined. Germline V gene sequence: CDR1 SGHDT, CDR2 YYEEEE. CDR3 length equals 14 residues. Trimming took 5 bases from V and 1 from J, leaving 9 bases between them. CDR3 in DNA: TGTGCCAGCAGAAAAGGAGAGAACACCGGGGAGCTGTTTTTT. It codes for CASRKGENTGELFF.

This clone was detected only once. The chain combines TRBV2 with TRBJ2-1, with TRBD2 matching over 8 bases. This CDR3 spans 15 amino acids. CDR1 and CDR2 from the germline V gene are SNHLY and FYNNEI. The trim removed 5 bases at V and 7 bases at J, leaving 10 bases unmatched. DNA for the CDR3: TGTGCCAGCAGTTATCTTTCGGGGGGGAGGAATGAGCAGTTCTTC. Translated: CASSYLSGGRNEQFF.

The chain recombines TRBV27 with TRBJ2-5, with D possibly being TRBD2 (6 bases). The V and J ends lost 3 bases and 4 bases respectively, with 15 bases between them. The CDR3 loop spans 15 amino acids. The V gene's germline CDR1 is MNHEY and CDR2 SMNVEV (reference sequence). CDR3 coding DNA: TGTGCCAGCAGTTTCTACGGGACTTTGGGAGAGACCCAGTACTTC. Translating gives CASSFYGTLGETQYF.

The chain is built from TRBV7-8 and TRBJ1-3; 7 bases line up with TRBD1. The CDR3 is 15 residues long. J lost 4 bases, V lost 5 bases, and 8 bases had no gene match. Germline CDR1 SGHVS, CDR2 FQNEAQ. CDR3 coding DNA: TGTGCCAGCAGCCCCGACAGGGTAGGCGGAAACACCATATATTTT. It codes for CASSPDRVGGNTIYF. Based on the CDR3 plus reference TRBV7-8 and TRBJ1-3, the full variable domain is GAGVSQSPRYKVAKRGQDVALRCDPISGHVSLFWYQQALGQGPEFLTYFQNEAQLDKSGLPSDRFFAERPEGSVSTLKIQRTQQEDSAVYLCASSPDRVGGNTIYFGEGSWLTVV.

V is TRBV4-3 and J is TRBJ1-2; no clear D gene. Trimming removed 4 bases from V and 0 bases from J, with 9 bases in between. Germline assignment: CDR1 LGHNA and CDR2 YSLEER. The CDR3 totals 14 residues. Here the CDR3 reads CASSRILANYGYTF. For the CDR3, the DNA is TGCGCCAGCAGCCGAATACTAGCTAACTATGGCTACACCTTC.